This is a list of T cell receptor beta chains from one sample in a study of T cell repertoires in cytomegalovirus infection. Their antigens are not known. TCRdb reanalysed the reads using MiXCR and keeps one entry per CDR3 protein. The table includes under 500,000 distinct CDR3 sequences, under 45% detected once. The sequenced sample was cultured PBMCs, obtained from culture after CMV antigen stimulation. These receptors were collected from a human donor in good health (CMV status not recorded). Some clones in this sample may be carry-over from other donors' samples. Both conserved end residues are part of each CDR3. D genes are given only for firm matches. Expanded clones get a size class; other rows say once, few or many, or leave the size out.

clone_size j_call v_call d_call cdr3_aa cdr3_nt
- TRBJ1-2 TRBV6-1 - CASNTIRGSLHGYTF TGTGCCAGCAATACCATCCGGGGTAGCTTGCATGGCTACACCTTC
many TRBJ2-3 TRBV7-2 - CASSLVRGPPSSTDTQYF TGTGCCAGCAGCTTAGTCCGGGGACCGCCTTCTAGCACAGATACGCAGTATTTT
few TRBJ2-2 TRBV7-2 - CASGSRDGFLTNTGELFF TGTGCCAGCGGATCCCGGGATGGCTTTCTTACGAACACCGGGGAGCTGTTTTTT
many TRBJ1-2 TRBV7-2 - CASSLVSRGGYTF TGTGCCAGCAGCTTAGTCTCGAGGGGCGGCTACACCTTC
- TRBJ2-3 TRBV7-9 - CASSLMSWDGTDTQYF TGTGCCAGCAGCTTAATGTCGTGGGACGGCACAGATACGCAGTATTTT
- TRBJ1-1 TRBV6-1 - CASGRRNTEAFF TGTGCCAGCGGGCGTCGGAACACTGAAGCTTTCTTT
- TRBJ2-5 TRBV7-2 - CASNPDWGVETQYF TGTGCCAGCAATCCGGATTGGGGGGTGGAGACCCAGTACTTC
- TRBJ2-3 TRBV18 - CASSPAMDTQYF TGTGCCAGCTCACCGGCGATGGATACGCAGTATTTT
- TRBJ1-4 TRBV7-1 TRBD1 CASSPGGQGPEKLFF TGTGCCAGCAGCCCGGGGGGACAGGGGCCTGAAAAACTGTTTTTT
many TRBJ2-2 TRBV7-2 - CASSLGSNTGELFF TGTGCCAGCAGCTTAGGCTCGAACACCGGGGAGCTGTTTTTT
- TRBJ2-1 TRBV29-1 - CSVPAAATYNEQFF TGCAGCGTCCCGGCCGCCGCGACCTACAATGAGCAGTTCTTC
- TRBJ2-1 TRBV7-2 TRBD1 CASSLEIQGALNEQFF TGTGCCAGCAGCTTAGAAATACAGGGGGCGCTCAATGAGCAGTTCTTC
- TRBJ1-1 TRBV19 - CASSIDEKNTEAFF TGTGCCAGTAGTATAGACGAAAAGAACACTGAAGCTTTCTTT
many TRBJ2-1 TRBV7-2 TRBD2 CASSSRSGGVNEQFF TGTGCCAGCAGCAGTCGTAGCGGGGGGGTAAATGAGCAGTTCTTC
- TRBJ2-1 TRBV19 TRBD2 CASSMRGAYNEQFF TGTGCCAGTAGTATGCGGGGGGCGTACAATGAGCAGTTCTTC
few TRBJ2-7 TRBV6-1 - CASRGQGRGGYEQYF TGTGCCAGCAGGGGCCAGGGCAGGGGAGGATACGAGCAGTACTTC
once TRBJ1-5 TRBV6-1 - CASSPRGLNQPQHF TGTGCCAGCAGCCCTCGGGGCCTCAATCAGCCCCAGCATTTT
- TRBJ2-1 TRBV9 TRBD2 CASSVGRGGQNEQFF TGTGCCAGCAGCGTAGGGCGGGGGGGCCAGAATGAGCAGTTCTTC
- TRBJ2-2 TRBV12-3/TRBV12-4 - CASSFPGGELFF TGTGCCAGCAGCTTTCCAGGCGGGGAGCTGTTTTTT
few TRBJ1-5 TRBV6-2/TRBV6-3 - CASSRSSNQPQHF TGTGCCAGCAGCCGCAGTAGCAATCAGCCCCAGCATTTT
few TRBJ1-1 TRBV12-3/TRBV12-4 TRBD1 CASSFWGQGAEAFF TGTGCCAGCAGTTTTTGGGGACAGGGGGCTGAAGCTTTCTTT
few TRBJ2-5 TRBV10-3 TRBD2 CATRSGTSGEETQYF TGTGCCACCAGGAGCGGGACTAGCGGGGAAGAGACCCAGTACTTC
few TRBJ2-7 TRBV6-5 - CASSYTQGRLEGEQYF TGTGCCAGCAGTTATACACAGGGACGGCTCGAAGGGGAGCAGTACTTC
few TRBJ2-1 TRBV7-9 TRBD1 CASSLALRGLDEQFF TGTGCCAGCAGCTTAGCGCTCAGGGGGCTTGATGAGCAGTTCTTC
- TRBJ2-7 TRBV7-2 - CASSLAVARSYEQYF TGTGCCAGCAGCTTAGCGGTAGCGCGCTCCTACGAGCAGTACTTC
- TRBJ1-3 TRBV6-6 - CASSSPGQLSGNTIYF TGTGCCAGCAGTTCGCCGGGACAACTCTCTGGAAACACCATATATTTT
once TRBJ2-3 TRBV20-1 TRBD1 CSVQKQGLYTDTQYF TGCAGTGTTCAAAAACAGGGGCTCTACACAGATACGCAGTATTTT
- TRBJ1-4 TRBV7-1 - CASSPPGPGPRPEKLFF TGTGCCAGCAGCCCCCCCGGCCCGGGTCCAAGGCCTGAAAAACTGTTTTTT
- TRBJ2-2 TRBV7-8 - CASRQSNVPGELFF TGTGCCAGTCGACAGTCAAACGTACCCGGGGAGCTGTTTTTT
- TRBJ1-6 TRBV7-2 - CASKPRRSSESSPLHF TGTGCCAGCAAACCCCGTCGCAGTTCAGAGAGTTCACCCCTCCACTTT
- TRBJ2-3 TRBV15 - CATRVGGSDTQYF TGTGCCACCAGGGTCGGAGGTTCGGATACGCAGTATTTT
once TRBJ2-1 TRBV20-1 TRBD2 CSAGLAGGDEQFF TGCAGTGCTGGACTAGCGGGAGGTGATGAGCAGTTCTTC
many TRBJ2-3 TRBV7-2 TRBD2 CASSLGGSGDTQYF TGTGCCAGCAGCCTGGGCGGGAGTGGAGATACGCAGTATTTT
- TRBJ2-3 TRBV19 - CASTEGRTDTQYF TGTGCCAGTACGGAGGGCCGCACAGATACGCAGTATTTT
few TRBJ2-2 TRBV6-7 - CAGPNGGTNTGELFF TGTGCCGGACCCAATGGGGGTACGAACACCGGGGAGCTGTTTTTT
few TRBJ1-2 TRBV6-1 - CATRFGGYTF TGTGCCACCCGGTTTGGCGGCTACACCTTC
few TRBJ2-7 TRBV12-3/TRBV12-4 - CASRQTPAGAPWEQYF TGTGCCAGCAGACAGACACCCGCAGGTGCCCCCTGGGAGCAGTACTTC
few TRBJ2-2 TRBV7-2 TRBD1 CASSGGQLNTGELFF TGTGCCAGCAGCGGGGGACAGCTAAACACCGGGGAGCTGTTTTTT
few TRBJ2-2 TRBV5-5 - CASSPQGSPAGELFF TGTGCCAGCAGCCCCCAAGGGAGTCCTGCCGGGGAGCTGTTTTTT
few TRBJ2-7 TRBV7-9 TRBD2 CASTKWGGETYEQYF TGTGCCAGCACCAAGTGGGGGGGGGAAACCTACGAGCAGTACTTC
- TRBJ2-1 TRBV4-1 - CASSQDLFGREQFF TGCGCCAGCAGCCAAGATCTCTTCGGGCGGGAGCAGTTCTTC
- TRBJ1-5 TRBV27 TRBD1 CAITGQAGGPQHF TGTGCCATCACCGGACAGGCTGGCGGGCCCCAGCATTTT
few TRBJ1-1 TRBV4-1 - CASSHSRGDIEAFF TGCGCCAGCAGCCACTCGAGAGGGGACATTGAAGCTTTCTTT
- TRBJ2-2 TRBV4-1 - CASSLLPGKSLTGELFF TGCGCCAGCAGCCTCTTACCAGGGAAGTCACTCACCGGGGAGCTGTTTTTT
- TRBJ2-1 TRBV28 - CASSFENSYNEQFF TGTGCCAGCAGTTTCGAGAATTCCTACAATGAGCAGTTCTTC